The source of this T cell receptor (beta chain) is a study of early T cells in non-severe SARS-CoV-2 infection. Study at large: Sequencing was performed on bulk RNA from unsorted whole blood, leaving chains unpaired.

The CDR3 is 14 amino acids. Germline CDR1 MNHNS, CDR2 SASEGT. With 6 bases clipped from V and 0 bases from J, the junction kept 3 bases outside the gene matches. This clonotype came up a few times. The target antigen is unknown. Via MiXCR, TCRdb re-called the 5' RACE reads, giving one row per CDR3 protein. The table records about 64,000 distinct CDR3 sequences, 8% to 9% of them present only once. Findings and limits, study-wide: Matches to VDJdb favored anti-spike CD8 responses and missed private and CD4 specificities.

The chain uses TRBV6-1 and TRBJ2-3, with 7 bases that match TRBD1. Sample: whole blood, taken at baseline. The receptor was derived from an adult who was a healthcare worker with PCR-confirmed SARS-CoV-2 infection or an uninfected control (not recorded which). The CDR3 DNA follows: TGTGCCAGCAGGGACAGGCCTAGCACAGATACGCAGTATTTT. Its translation: CASRDRPSTDTQYF.